This T cell receptor (beta chain) was sequenced during a study of blood T cell repertoires in COVID-19. Overall study: Italy, Spain and the United States were the sources of the convalescent and acute COVID-19 samples. T cells, B-cell-depleted T cells, or PBMCs supplied cDNA or gDNA.

Per the germline V gene, CDR1 is KGHDR and CDR2 is SFDVKD. V dropped 4 bases and J dropped 5; count of bases not matched to a gene: 3. The CDR3 covers 13 residues. As processed by the authors: Amplification from reference gene primers served as the basis for estimated nucleated cell counts. Produced via immunoSEQ multiplex PCR; TCRdb's table is partial and in-frame only. Clone size and the V and J calls come from that table; the DNA yielded D and trimming. The sample has 46,000 or so clones, less than 85% seen once. This chain uses TRBV24-1 with TRBJ1-2, with 7 bases identical to TRBD1. This sequence originates from a human donor in a cohort sampled during active COVID-19. The sequencing input was peripheral blood. The CDR3 here is CATSEWTGYGYTF. CDR3 in DNA: TGTGCCACCAGTGAATGGACAGGATATGGCTACACCTTC.